Following are 27 T cell receptor beta chains from one sample sequenced in a study of beta chain features in type 1 diabetes. Overall study results and limits: A moderate, significant TCRB CDR3 shortening appeared in type 1 diabetes across four CD4+ subsets.

No antigen has been assigned to these receptors. Every bit of the isolated RNA underwent reverse transcription, so sequencing read expressed TCRB transcripts. Generated by immunoSEQ multiplex PCR, the TCRdb table keeps only in-frame clones and is missing some. The sample contains more than 100,000 clones, approximately 10% of which appear only once. Sequencing was done on a sample of central memory CD4+ T cells from blood. All receptors derive from a man between 25 and 39 years old with type 1 diabetes.

The V and J genes are TRBV18 and TRBJ2-7; tentatively, D is TRBD1 (5 bases). The germline CDR1 and CDR2 sequences are KGHSH and LQKENI. The CDR3 extends over 13 amino acids. Trimming took 3 bases from V and 3 from J, leaving 9 bases between them. The chain's CDR3 is CASSPAQGYEQYF. DNA for the CDR3: TGTGCCAGCTCACCCGCTCAGGGCTACGAGCAGTACTTC.

This clone was seen a few times. The V call is TRBV5-4, the J call TRBJ1-2; 7 bases are a match to TRBD1. CDR1 is SGHNT and CDR2 is YYREEE in the germline V gene (reference sequence). The CDR3 runs 15 residues. Trimming at V came to 4 bases and at J to 2 bases, leaving 8 bases not matched to a gene. As DNA, the CDR3 is TGTGCCAGCAGCCAGGGGACAGAGCTAAACTATGGCTACACCTTC. Translating gives CASSQGTELNYGYTF.

This clone has only a few counts. The chain carries TRBV5-1 and TRBJ2-3; 7 bases are a match to TRBD2. CDR1 is SGHRS, CDR2 YFSETQ, per germline. CDR3 length equals 17 residues. With 2 bases clipped from V and 7 bases from J, the junction kept 16 bases outside the gene matches. As DNA, the CDR3 is TGCGCCAGCAGCTTTTACCCACGGACTAGTGGGTTTAATACGCAGTATTTT. Protein: CASSFYPRTSGFNTQYF.

The J gene is TRBJ1-1, the V gene TRBV9; D remains ambiguous. V was trimmed by 7 bases and J by 0 bases, leaving 7 bases between them. The CDR3 is 12 residues long. Per the germline V gene, CDR1 is SGDLS and CDR2 is YYNGEE. CDR3 nucleotides: TGTGCCAGCTCGGAGGTGAACACTGAAGCTTTCTTT. It encodes CASSEVNTEAFF.

This sequence joins TRBV5-4 and TRBJ2-3; 7 nucleotides agree with TRBD1. V lost 4 bases to trimming and J lost 3 bases; unmatched junction nucleotides: 5. CDR1 and CDR2 from the germline V gene are SGHNT and YYREEE (reference sequence). The CDR3 sequence is 14 residues long. This CDR3 is CASSPDRSTDTQYF. CDR3 DNA: TGTGCCAGCAGCCCGGACAGGAGTACAGATACGCAGTATTTT.

This clone has a handful of counts. The chain combines TRBV28 with TRBJ1-1, with D perhaps TRBD1 (5 bases). This CDR3 is built from 12 residues. Per germline, CDR1 MDHEN and CDR2 SYDVKM. The ends were cut back, 6 bases at V and 5 bases at J, with 10 bases in the middle. CDR3 DNA sequence: TGTGCCAGCAGCGTCCGGGGGACTGAAGCTTTCTTT. This translates into CASSVRGTEAFF.

The V call is TRBV6-5, the J call TRBJ2-5; D not resolved. The CDR3 loop spans 12 amino acids. The V and J ends lost 8 bases and 5 bases respectively, with 12 bases between them. Germline-derived CDR1 and CDR2 are MNHEY and SVGAGI. Here the CDR3 reads CASAADMETQYF. The CDR3 nucleotides read TGTGCCAGCGCAGCAGACATGGAGACCCAGTACTTC.

The V gene is TRBV5-1, the J gene TRBJ1-5; tentatively, D is TRBD1 (5 bases). CDR1 SGHRS and CDR2 YFSETQ come from the germline V gene. V gave up 4 bases and J gave up 4 bases, with 9 bases separating them. The CDR3 totals 13 residues. CDR3 in amino acids: CASSESGNQPQHF. The CDR3 region has the DNA TGCGCCAGCAGCGAGTCAGGGAATCAGCCCCAGCATTTT.

The chain uses TRBV4-1 and TRBJ2-5; tentative D call: TRBD2 (5 bases). This CDR3 is 16 amino acids long. The V gene lost 4 bases and the J gene lost 2 bases, with 17 bases spanning the gap. Germline V gene sequence: CDR1 MGHRA, CDR2 YSYEKL. The CDR3 nucleotides are TGCGCCAGCAGCCGGTCCCCGCGGGCGGCTCAAGAGACCCAGTACTTC. Protein: CASSRSPRAAQETQYF.

The chain recombines TRBV7-2 with TRBJ2-1; D is undetermined. The CDR3 extends over 15 amino acids. Trimming removed 0 bases from V and 5 bases from J, with 11 bases in between. In germline, CDR1 is SGHTA, CDR2 FQGNSA. CDR3 residues: CASSLAFASNNEQFF. The CDR3 region has the DNA TGTGCCAGCAGCTTAGCGTTTGCGAGCAACAATGAGCAGTTCTTC.

This clone was seen more than once but under ten times. The chain carries TRBV5-6 and TRBJ1-2; TRBD1 matches at 8 bases. The CDR3 contains 15 residues. V lost 2 bases, J lost 2 bases, and 5 bases stayed unmatched. CDR1 is SGHDT, CDR2 YYEEEE, per germline. The CDR3 region is CASSLAGGNNYGYTF. The CDR3 DNA reads TGTGCCAGCAGCTTAGCAGGGGGCAACAACTATGGCTACACCTTC.

This clone was counted only a few times. This chain uses TRBV29-1 with TRBJ1-1; D is possibly TRBD1 (5 bases). The CDR3 is 14 residues long. In germline, CDR1 is SQVTM, CDR2 ANQGSEA. Deletions cut 5 bases from V and 0 bases from J, with 13 bases between. CDR3 in amino acids: CSVPPGGVNTEAFF. CDR3 DNA: TGCAGCGTTCCCCCTGGAGGGGTGAACACTGAAGCTTTCTTT.

The chain has TRBV7-2 and TRBJ2-3, with TRBD1 matching over 8 bases. The germline gives CDR1 SGHTA, CDR2 FQGNSA. This CDR3 region has 14 residues. The V and J ends lost 11 bases and 0 bases, in that order; junction bases with no gene match: 7. CDR3 region: CAGGQGASTDTQYF. CDR3 in DNA: TGTGCCGGCGGACAGGGCGCTAGCACAGATACGCAGTATTTT.

V and J are TRBV30 and TRBJ1-4; TRBD1 matches 8 bases. The CDR3 spans 18 residues. Per the germline V gene, CDR1 is GTSNPN and CDR2 is SVGIG (reference sequence). J lost 1 base, V lost 8 bases, and 18 bases had no gene match. CDR3 nucleotides: TGTGCCCGTCCAGTAGACAGGGGAAGGAAGGGAACTAATGAAAAACTGTTTTTT. Its protein is CARPVDRGRKGTNEKLFF.

This clone was counted between two and nine times. This sequence joins TRBV5-4 and TRBJ2-1; 12 bases are a match to TRBD2. V trimming: 3 bases; J trimming: 10 bases; junction bases outside the gene matches: 8. There are 15 residues in the CDR3. Germline-derived CDR1 and CDR2 are SGHNT and YYREEE (reference sequence). CDR3 DNA sequence: TGTGCCAGCAGCTCTACTAGCGGGGGGTTTCAGGAGCAGTTCTTC. This codes for CASSSTSGGFQEQFF.

This chain connects TRBV18 to TRBJ1-6; D gene ambiguous. Per germline, CDR1 KGHSH and CDR2 LQKENI. Trimming removed 4 bases at V and 7 bases at J, with 11 bases between. This CDR3 has 14 amino acids. The CDR3 region is CASSRSQTNSPLHF. CDR3 DNA sequence: TGTGCCAGCTCACGAAGCCAGACAAATTCACCCCTCCACTTT.

This CDR3 reads CASSQGGRGYEQYF. The CDR3 DNA reads TGCGCCAGCAGCCAGGGGGGAAGAGGCTACGAGCAGTACTTC. The chain couples TRBV4-3 to TRBJ2-7, with a tentative D call TRBD2 (6 bases). Deletions cut 3 bases from V and 3 bases from J, with 12 bases between. This CDR3 contains 14 residues. Germline CDR1 is LGHNA and CDR2 is YSLEER.

This clone was seen a handful of times. DNA for the CDR3: TGTGCCAGCAGATTGGGGGGGTGGGACACCGGGGAGCTGTTTTTT. It codes for CASRLGGWDTGELFF. The rearrangement joins TRBV6-5 to TRBJ2-2, with TRBD2 matching 7 bases. J lost 3 bases, V lost 6 bases, and 7 bases had no gene match. Germline V CDR1 and CDR2: MNHEY, SVGAGI. The CDR3 is 15 amino acids.

In this sample, this clone turned up many times. The chain couples TRBV11-2 to TRBJ2-7; weak D call: TRBD2 (5 bases). CDR3 length: 15 amino acids. The ends were cut back, 5 bases at V and 6 bases at J, with 20 bases in the middle. Germline-derived CDR1 and CDR2 are SGHAT and FQNNGV. The CDR3 loop reads CASSPTRGSLLEQYF. CDR3 DNA sequence: TGTGCCAGCAGCCCGACTCGCGGGTCACTCCTCGAGCAGTACTTC.

This chain connects TRBV4-2 to TRBJ2-1; 8 nucleotides align to TRBD2. Per germline, CDR1 LGHNA and CDR2 YNFKEQ. Trimming took 2 bases from V and 10 from J; bases not matched to a gene: 4. The CDR3 extends over 13 amino acids. The chain's CDR3 is CASSQISGDEQFF. For the CDR3, the DNA is TGTGCCAGCAGCCAAATTAGCGGGGACGAGCAGTTCTTC.

The CDR3 is CASSPFRGSYEQYF. The DNA for the CDR3 is TGTGCCAGCTCACCCTTTCGCGGTTCCTACGAGCAGTACTTC. This sequence joins TRBV18 and TRBJ2-7, with no clear D. The CDR3 consists of 14 residues. The V gene's germline CDR1 is KGHSH and CDR2 LQKENI. The ends were cut back, 3 bases at V and 1 base at J, with 10 bases in the middle.

The table lists this clone with a few counts. The rearrangement uses TRBV25-1 and TRBJ1-6, with 9 bases that match TRBD1. The CDR3 totals 15 residues. V dropped 5 bases and J dropped 9; count of bases not matched to a gene: 8. Germline V gene sequence: CDR1 MGHDK, CDR2 SYGVNS. CDR3: CASSLGTGRSSPLHF. The CDR3 nucleotides are TGTGCCAGCAGTCTAGGGACAGGGCGCTCTTCACCCCTCCACTTT.

This clone has a handful of counts. The chain recombines TRBV25-1 with TRBJ1-2; 9 positions match TRBD1. Germline-derived CDR1 and CDR2 are MGHDK and SYGVNS. This CDR3 is 12 amino acids long. The V and J ends lost 4 bases and 8 bases, in that order; junction bases with no gene match: 2. Here the CDR3 DNA reads TGTGCCAGCAGTGGGACAGGGGTCGGCTACACCTTC. It is translated as CASSGTGVGYTF.

This clone was found many times. The genes are TRBV9 and TRBJ2-7, with D possibly matching TRBD2 (5 bases). The CDR3 has 15 residues. Trimming removed 0 bases from V and 0 bases from J, with 10 bases in between. CDR1 and CDR2 from the germline V gene are SGDLS and YYNGEE. The CDR3 sequence is CASSVDEGTSYEQYF. DNA of the CDR3: TGTGCCAGCAGCGTAGATGAGGGAACCTCCTACGAGCAGTACTTC.

This clone was observed a handful of times. The V call is TRBV28, the J call TRBJ1-6; the match to TRBD1 covers 7 bases. The length of the CDR3 is 13 residues. The J segment lost 14 bases and the V segment lost 4 bases, leaving 8 bases of the junction unmatched. CDR1 MDHEN and CDR2 SYDVKM come from the germline V gene. The CDR3 DNA sequence: TGTGCCAGCAGTTCCGGACAGGATGGGGCCCTCCACTTT. This gives the protein CASSSGQDGALHF.

The chain links TRBV4-1 to TRBJ2-5; a weak D match, TRBD2 (7 bases). Deletions cut 0 bases from V and 4 bases from J, with 12 bases between. Per the germline V gene, CDR1 is MGHRA and CDR2 is YSYEKL. This CDR3 has 15 residues. CDR3 nucleotides: TGCGCCAGCAGCCAAGATCCGGGGGGCCGAGAGACCCAGTACTTC. Amino acid sequence: CASSQDPGGRETQYF.

This clone was observed a handful of times. The chain links TRBV4-3 to TRBJ2-3; TRBD1 might be the D (5 bases). Germline V gives CDR1 LGHNA, CDR2 YSLEER. This CDR3 comprises 13 residues. V shed 3 bases and J shed 2 bases, with 6 bases lying between them. This CDR3 reads CASSQGLTDTQYF. The DNA of the CDR3 is TGCGCCAGCAGCCAGGGGCTCACAGATACGCAGTATTTT.